The entry below gives a single T cell receptor (beta chain) sequence along with its context. What this receptor recognizes is not known. Base qualities are not provided; no much larger clone lies one nucleotide away. This sample stems from a study of shared clonotypes between healthy human individuals (dated by TCRdb to 2018 to 2020). In the study overall: A few men and two women, aged 18 to 49 years, made up the cohort. Different laboratories and diverse techniques were used to prepare libraries and sequence TCR repertoires, to increase sequencing depth and limit assay-specific biases. Each donor's leukapheresis produced roughly between roughly 0.85 and 9.5 billion PBMCs. The study deeply sequenced blood TCR repertoires of five healthy adults to estimate repertoire size and the extent of clonotype sharing between individuals. For each donor, CD4 naive and CD4 memory were each run on three plates, CD8 naive on two plates, and CD8 memory on one plate.

V is shortened by 5 bases, J by 0 bases, and the region joining them spans 10 bases. From the cysteine through the phenylalanine, the CDR3 covers 13 amino acids. Solely the CDR3 DNA is kept, with 39 bases framed from the first base. Reading the germline V gene (reference sequence) gives CDR1 GTSNPN and CDR2 SVGIG. The donors were healthy, HIV-negative adults who had no recently reported acute infections or vaccinations. Only Caucasian adults living in Nashville, Tennessee, USA were represented among the donors. CD4+ T cells were enriched by magnetic negative selection; naive cells were then positively selected on CD45RA, and the negative fraction formed the memory subset. After blood collection by leukapheresis, PBMCs were isolated using Ficoll-Histopaque density gradient centrifugation and then cryopreserved in the vapor phase of liquid nitrogen. Purity and quantity of every magnetically sorted T cell population were checked by analytical flow cytometry. Each sorted fraction had its genomic DNA isolated and then quantified by UV absorbance on a Nanodrop 2000c.

Using the deep immunoSEQ assay, multiplex PCR amplified TCR CDR3 regions from genomic DNA. For each cell subset, the extracted genomic DNA was distributed evenly across all wells of several immunoSEQ 96-well plates, and each plate served as one replicate. For sorted subsets, approximately 200 ng of genomic DNA, equivalent to 25,000 to 35,000 T cell genomes, went into each replicate PCR. The purified libraries were quantified using a Qubit 3.0 fluorometer, sized with a Bioanalyzer 2100, and then quantified again using the KAPA Library Quantification kit. A separate single-read 150-cycle Illumina NextSeq 550 flow cell was used to sequence each immunoSEQ 96-well plate. As for the authors' bioinformatics: Because the immunoSEQ output included only junctional sequences and no quality scores, the filtering could not be the same as the filtering used for full-length reads. Sequences were annotated with PyIR, a Python wrapper for IgBLAST v1.9, and V/J genes and CDR3 were assigned using IMGT germline references. Reads with weak V/J assignments (E-value above 1e-6), missing CDR3, stop codons, out-of-frame junctions, or ambiguous translated residues were removed. V3J clonotypes were defined as sequences sharing the same inferred V gene, J gene, and CDR3 amino acid sequence. Percentage overlap between repertoires was calculated by dividing the number of shared unique clonotypes by the size of the smaller repertoire. Repertoire richness was assessed with RTK rarefaction, the Chao1 estimator, and Recon v2.1 estimates of unobserved clonotypes. OLGA was used to compute generation probabilities for all TCRbeta clonotypes that the gDNA method yielded from a few donors. The source is immuneACCESS, and TCRdb retained only in-frame sequences with V and J called. Part of the clones is not carried over; for the studies checked, unresolved V genes explain less than half of this, and the remainder is unexplained. That table furnishes V, J and clone size, whereas the DNA furnished D and trimming. Across this sample there are about 1 million clones, with roughly 80% seen only once. The ten largest account for roughly 1.4% of the sample.

Study-level results and caveats: Naive subsets generally had larger estimated clonotype richness than memory subsets. Pairwise subsampling indicated that sequencing depth was expected to affect the degree of clonotype sharing among donors. Because the study included a small number of donors, the genetic and exposure-history diversity represented was limited. Sharing across four donors was observed for roughly 5.4% of naive CD4, over 3% of naive CD8, roughly 2.4% of memory CD4, and roughly 0.4% of memory CD8 clonotypes. Only blood was sampled, and tissue TCR repertoires likely differ from those in blood. Compared with non-shared clonotypes, the clonotypes found in all four sorted-subset donors had higher generation probabilities. Rarefaction of sorted-subset datasets indicated incomplete sequencing despite the large sequencing depth.

This receptor chain uses TRBV30 and TRBJ2-5; no D gene can be assigned with confidence. Sequenced sample: memory CD4+ T cells sorted from blood. The cell subset or site label for this specimen denotes: CD45RA-negative fraction. This TCR derives from a man between 18 and 29 years old in good health. Here is the DNA: TGTGCCTGGCCGGACGGACACCAAGAGACCCAGTACTTC. Its coded protein is CAWPDGHQETQYF.